What follows is one T cell receptor (beta chain) and its context. Trimming removed 4 bases at V and 2 bases at J, with 8 bases between. This CDR3 region has 14 residues. Germline V gene data show CDR1 as LNHDA and CDR2 as SQIVND (reference sequence). The sample originates from a study of blood T cell repertoires in COVID-19. Study-wide context: Collection of acute and convalescent COVID-19 samples took place in the United States, Italy and Spain. Sample material is recorded as cDNA or gDNA derived from T cells, B-cell-depleted T cells, or PBMCs.

Repertoires were generated with immunoSEQ multiplex PCR, while TCRdb's copy carries only in-frame clones and drops some. The profile shows 95,000 to 100,000 clones, approximately 90% of them singletons. The rearrangement uses TRBV19 and TRBJ2-2, with D perhaps TRBD1 (6 bases). The sequence came from a man between 50 and 59 years old with acute or convalescent COVID-19. The sequenced material came from peripheral blood. CDR3 in DNA: TGTGCCAGTAGTACACAGGGAAACACCGGGGAGCTGTTTTTT. Translated, it gives CASSTQGNTGELFF.